This entry lists 20 T cell receptor beta chains sequenced from one sample in a study of CD8+ T cells in alopecia areata. Investigators isolated RNA and reverse transcribed it into cDNA to act as the sequencing template. This table comes from immunoSEQ multiplex PCR, and its TCRdb copy is limited to in-frame clones, with some not included. The sample records 100,000 to 150,000 clones, less than 80% being singletons. The material sequenced was CD4+ T cells sorted from blood. The source of these receptors is a human donor in good health.

The V call is TRBV14, the J call TRBJ2-3; D possibly corresponds to TRBD1 (6 bases). Germline values: CDR1 SGHDN, CDR2 FVKESK. V lost 1 base to trimming and J lost 0 bases, with 8 bases between them. This CDR3 spans 15 amino acids. CDR3 bases: TGTGCCAGCAGCCAAGGGACAGTCAGCACAGATACGCAGTATTTT. It is translated as CASSQGTVSTDTQYF.

The rearrangement uses TRBV4-1 and TRBJ2-3; 13 bases match TRBD2. The germline V gene encodes CDR1 MGHRA and CDR2 YSYEKL. V was clipped by 3 bases and J by 6 bases; unmatched bases: 18. CDR3 length: 20 amino acids. The CDR3 bases are TGCGCCAGCAGCCAGAAAGGCCAGGGGGGACTAGCGGGGCCTGGGGATACGCAGTATTTT. It translates to CASSQKGQGGLAGPGDTQYF.

V is TRBV6-6 and J is TRBJ2-7, with 9 positions matching TRBD1. This CDR3 comprises 15 residues. CDR1 MNHNY and CDR2 SVGAGI come from the germline V gene (reference sequence). With V trimmed by 4 bases and J by 5 bases, 9 bases remained unmatched. CDR3 nucleotides: TGTGCCAGCAGTTCCCCGGGACAGGGCCGCCACGAGCAGTACTTC. This codes for CASSSPGQGRHEQYF.

The V gene is TRBV6-5, the J gene TRBJ1-2; D ambiguous. The CDR3 has 11 residues. The germline V and J ends were trimmed by 6 bases and 8 bases, with 10 bases remaining between them. Per the germline V gene, CDR1 is MNHEY and CDR2 is SVGAGI. The CDR3 DNA reads as TGTGCCAGCAGAAGGGAGGCGGGCTACACCTTC. It codes for CASRREAGYTF.

The chain carries TRBV28 and TRBJ2-5; no definite D call. Germline CDR1 is MDHEN and CDR2 is SYDVKM. The ends were cut back, 6 bases at V and 0 bases at J, with 2 bases in the middle. The CDR3 totals 11 residues. CDR3 DNA sequence: TGTGCCAGCAGGGACCAAGAGACCCAGTACTTC. This translates into CASRDQETQYF.

This clone was picked up a small number of times. The chain couples TRBV7-8 to TRBJ1-1, with D possibly matching TRBD1 (5 bases). Trimming left V 4 bases short and J 6 bases short, with 18 bases between. Looked up from germline, CDR1 is SGHVS and CDR2 is FQNEAQ. The CDR3 loop spans 15 amino acids. The CDR3 DNA is TGTGCCAGCAGCTCCGGTGGGGCGGCGGCGGCTGAAGCTTTCTTT. Protein product: CASSSGGAAAAEAFF.

This rearrangement joins TRBV29-1 to TRBJ2-3; the match to TRBD1 covers 10 bases. V lost 4 bases to trimming and J lost 6 bases; unmatched junction nucleotides: 4. The CDR3 spans 13 residues. The germline V gene encodes CDR1 SQVTM and CDR2 ANQGSEA. The CDR3 protein is CSVGQGALDTQYF. The CDR3 nucleotides read TGCAGCGTTGGACAGGGGGCTTTGGATACGCAGTATTTT.

This clone appeared a few times. J is TRBJ2-1 and V is TRBV28; 8 bases fit TRBD1. The CDR3 loop spans 15 amino acids. Germline loops: CDR1 MDHEN, CDR2 SYDVKM. After removal of 8 bases from V and 1 base from J, the junction contained 7 bases not matched to a gene. CDR3 DNA sequence: TGTGCCAGCCGACCCCAGGGGGCATCCTACAATGAGCAGTTCTTC. Residues: CASRPQGASYNEQFF.

This clone has just one count. The same CDR3 can be traced to other DNA sequences in this sample. The V and J genes are TRBV29-1 and TRBJ2-7; possibly TRBD2 for D (5 bases). This CDR3 has 12 amino acids. Germline V gives CDR1 SQVTM, CDR2 ANQGSEA. V was clipped by 4 bases and J by 2 bases, with 9 bases between them. The CDR3 sequence is CSVGGGTYEQYF. The CDR3 nucleotides are TGCAGCGTTGGAGGAGGTACCTACGAGCAGTACTTC.

The chain couples TRBV29-1 to TRBJ2-5; D may be TRBD2 (7 bases). CDR1 and CDR2 from the germline V gene are SQVTM and ANQGSEA. CDR3 length: 14 amino acids. The V end was cut by 5 bases, the J end by 6 bases, with 19 bases between. In nucleotides, the CDR3 is TGCAGCGTTACGAGGCGCGGGGGCGCAAAGACCCAGTACTTC. Translation: CSVTRRGGAKTQYF. The whole variable domain, remainder taken from reference TRBV29-1 and TRBJ2-5, is SAVISQKPSRDICQRGTSLTIQCQVDSQVTMMFWYRQQPGQSLTLIATANQGSEATYESGFVIDKFPISRPNLTFSTLTVSNMSPEDSSIYLCSVTRRGGAKTQYFGPGTRLLVL.

The chain employs TRBV6-5 and TRBJ1-2, with 8 bases lining up with TRBD1. The CDR3 is 12 amino acids. Trimming removed 6 bases from V and 3 bases from J; junction bases left unmatched: 0. Germline CDR1 is MNHEY and CDR2 is SVGAGI. CDR3 region: CASRTGDYGYTF. The CDR3 coding sequence is TGTGCCAGCAGGACAGGGGACTATGGCTACACCTTC.

This chain joins TRBV14 and TRBJ1-2; TRBD1 might be the D (5 bases). Germline CDR1 reads SGHDN; CDR2 reads FVKESK. CDR3 length: 14 residues. Deletions cut 5 bases from V and 8 bases from J, with 18 bases between. The CDR3 sequence: CASSFGGAPLGYTF. CDR3 DNA sequence: TGTGCCAGCAGCTTCGGCGGGGCTCCCCTAGGCTACACCTTC. Looking up the rest from reference TRBV14 and TRBJ1-2 gives the full variable domain: EAGVTQFPSHSVIEKGQTVTLRCDPISGHDNLYWYRRVMGKEIKFLLHFVKESKQDESGMPNNRFLAERTGGTYSTLKVQPAELEDSGVYFCASSFGGAPLGYTFGSGTRLTVV.

The chain's CDR3 is CASSPGQISGANVLTF. CDR3 bases: TGTGCCAGCTCACCGGGACAGATCTCTGGGGCCAACGTCCTGACTTTC. This rearrangement joins TRBV18 to TRBJ2-6; 7 bases line up with TRBD1. V dropped 3 bases and J dropped 0; count of bases not matched to a gene: 2. The CDR3 covers 16 residues. Germline-derived CDR1 and CDR2 are KGHSH and LQKENI.

V usage is TRBV7-2 and J usage is TRBJ2-5; unclear D gene. The V gene's germline CDR1 is SGHTA and CDR2 FQGNSA. V gave up 2 bases and J gave up 5 bases, with 9 bases separating them. The CDR3 is made up of 13 amino acids. In nucleotides, the CDR3 is TGTGCCAGCAGCTTATCCCCTAGGGAGACCCAGTACTTC. It specifies CASSLSPRETQYF.

This chain joins TRBV7-7 and TRBJ2-5, with 10 bases that match TRBD1. J gave up 5 bases and V 5 bases, and 8 bases lay outside the gene matches. The length of the CDR3 is 15 residues. Germline assignment: CDR1 SSHAT and CDR2 FNYEAQ (reference sequence). The CDR3 reads CASSPPGTGEETQYF. The CDR3 bases are TGTGCCAGCAGCCCACCTGGGACAGGGGAGGAGACCCAGTACTTC.

The chain is built from TRBV30 and TRBJ2-6; D gene uncertain. The length of the CDR3 is 14 residues. Germline assignment: CDR1 GTSNPN and CDR2 SVGIG (reference sequence). The V gene lost 3 bases and the J gene lost 0 bases, with 6 bases spanning the gap. CDR3 residues: CAWRLSSGANVLTF. CDR3 DNA sequence: TGTGCCTGGAGGCTTAGCTCTGGGGCCAACGTCCTGACTTTC.

The rearrangement links TRBV29-1 to TRBJ2-5; no firm D call. From germline, CDR1 is SQVTM and CDR2 ANQGSEA. The length of the CDR3 is 12 residues. The germline V and J ends were trimmed by 3 bases and 1 base, with 6 bases remaining between them. The CDR3, as DNA: TGCAGCGTTGAGTATCCCCAAGAGACCCAGTACTTC. It is translated as CSVEYPQETQYF. The whole variable domain, remainder taken from reference TRBV29-1 and TRBJ2-5, is SAVISQKPSRDICQRGTSLTIQCQVDSQVTMMFWYRQQPGQSLTLIATANQGSEATYESGFVIDKFPISRPNLTFSTLTVSNMSPEDSSIYLCSVEYPQETQYFGPGTRLLVL.

This clone was seen a handful of times. V and J are TRBV7-9 and TRBJ1-1; possibly TRBD1 for D (6 bases). Germline loops: CDR1 SEHNR, CDR2 FQNEAQ (reference sequence). The CDR3 has 12 amino acids. V lost 5 bases, J lost 10 bases, and 14 bases lay in between. As DNA, the CDR3 is TGTGCCAGCAGCGCAAGGACAGAGGGAGCTTTCTTT. It specifies CASSARTEGAFF. Together with reference TRBV7-9 and TRBJ1-1, the CDR3 gives the full variable domain: DTGVSQNPRHKITKRGQNVTFRCDPISEHNRLYWYRQTLGQGPEFLTYFQNEAQLEKSRLLSDRFSAERPKGSFSTLEIQRTEQGDSAMYLCASSARTEGAFFGQGTRLTVV.

V gene TRBV14 combines with J gene TRBJ2-5, with 10 bases fitting TRBD2. The CDR3 is made up of 15 amino acids. Germline-derived CDR1 and CDR2 are SGHDN and FVKESK. V shed 1 base, J shed 2 bases, and the junction held 1 base outside the gene matches. The CDR3 coding sequence is TGTGCCAGCAGCCAAGCACTAGCGGGGCAAGAGACCCAGTACTTC. As protein: CASSQALAGQETQYF.

This clone has more than one count but fewer than ten. This chain joins TRBV29-1 and TRBJ1-4; D is uncertain. Deletions cut 3 bases from V and 10 bases from J, with 9 bases between. Germline assignment: CDR1 SQVTM and CDR2 ANQGSEA. The CDR3 extends over 11 amino acids. In nucleotides, the CDR3 is TGCAGCGTTGAGCAGGAGGCAAAACTGTTTTTT. Encoded protein: CSVEQEAKLFF.